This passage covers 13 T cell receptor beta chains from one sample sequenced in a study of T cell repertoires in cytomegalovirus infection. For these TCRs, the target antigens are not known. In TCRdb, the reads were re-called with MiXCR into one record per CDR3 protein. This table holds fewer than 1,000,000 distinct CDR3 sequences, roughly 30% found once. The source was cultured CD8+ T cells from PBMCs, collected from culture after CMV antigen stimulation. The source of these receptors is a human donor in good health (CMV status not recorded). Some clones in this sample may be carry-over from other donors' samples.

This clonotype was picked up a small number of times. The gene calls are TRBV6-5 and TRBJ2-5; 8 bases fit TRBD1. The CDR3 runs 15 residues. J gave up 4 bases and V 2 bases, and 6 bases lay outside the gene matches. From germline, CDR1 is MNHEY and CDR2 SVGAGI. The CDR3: CASSYQDRVGETQYF. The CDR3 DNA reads TGTGCCAGCAGTTACCAGGACAGGGTGGGAGAGACCCAGTACTTC.

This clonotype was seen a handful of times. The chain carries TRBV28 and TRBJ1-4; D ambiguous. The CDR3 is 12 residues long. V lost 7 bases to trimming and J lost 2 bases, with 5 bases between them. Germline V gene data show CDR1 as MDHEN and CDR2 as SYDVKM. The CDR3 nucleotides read TGTGCCAGCACTACCACTAATGAAAAACTGTTTTTT. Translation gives CASTTTNEKLFF.

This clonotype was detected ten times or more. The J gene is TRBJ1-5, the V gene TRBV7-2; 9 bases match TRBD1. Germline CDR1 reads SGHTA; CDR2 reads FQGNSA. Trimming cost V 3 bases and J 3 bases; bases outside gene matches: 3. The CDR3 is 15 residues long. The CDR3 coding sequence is TGTGCCAGCAGCTTCCGACAGGGGGTCAATCAGCCCCAGCATTTT. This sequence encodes CASSFRQGVNQPQHF.

The CDR3 nucleotides read TGTGCTAGTGGTTGGGGGGGACAGGCGAACACTGAAGCTTTCTTT. This translates into CASGWGGQANTEAFF. The chain uses TRBV12-5 and TRBJ1-1; 8 nucleotides align to TRBD1. Germline CDR1 LGHNT, CDR2 FRNRAP. The CDR3 runs 15 residues. The V and J ends lost 4 bases and 1 base, in that order; junction bases with no gene match: 5.

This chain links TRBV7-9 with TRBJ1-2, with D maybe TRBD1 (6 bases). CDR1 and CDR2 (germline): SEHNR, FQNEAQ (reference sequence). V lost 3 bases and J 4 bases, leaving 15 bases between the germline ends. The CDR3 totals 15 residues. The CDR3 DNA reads TGTGCCAGCAGCTTGATGGACAGCCGAGTCTATGGCTACACCTTC. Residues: CASSLMDSRVYGYTF.

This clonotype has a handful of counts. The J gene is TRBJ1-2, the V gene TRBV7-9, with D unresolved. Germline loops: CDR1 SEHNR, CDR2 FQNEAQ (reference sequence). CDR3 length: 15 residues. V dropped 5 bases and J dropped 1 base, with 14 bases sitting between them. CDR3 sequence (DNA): TGTGCCAGCAGCCCGTTTGGGCCGTTTAACTATGGCTACACCTTC. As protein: CASSPFGPFNYGYTF.

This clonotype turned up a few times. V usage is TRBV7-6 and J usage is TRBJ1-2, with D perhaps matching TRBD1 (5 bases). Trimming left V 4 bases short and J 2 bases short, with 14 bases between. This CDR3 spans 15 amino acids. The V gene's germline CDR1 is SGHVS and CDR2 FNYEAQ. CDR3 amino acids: CASSSRTRDNYGYTF. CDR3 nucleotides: TGTGCCAGCAGCTCGCGGACAAGGGACAACTATGGCTACACCTTC.

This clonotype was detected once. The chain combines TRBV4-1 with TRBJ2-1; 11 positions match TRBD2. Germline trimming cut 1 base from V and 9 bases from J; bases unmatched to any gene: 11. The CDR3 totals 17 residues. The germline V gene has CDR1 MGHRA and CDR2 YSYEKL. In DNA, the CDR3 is TGCGCCAGCAGCCAAGTTACTAGCGGGGGACCGATCGGTGAGCAGTTCTTC. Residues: CASSQVTSGGPIGEQFF.

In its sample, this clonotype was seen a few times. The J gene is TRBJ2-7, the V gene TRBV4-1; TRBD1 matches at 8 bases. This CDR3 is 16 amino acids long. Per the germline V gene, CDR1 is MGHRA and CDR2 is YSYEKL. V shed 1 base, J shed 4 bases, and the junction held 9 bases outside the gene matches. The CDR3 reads CASSQGRDRSFYEQYF. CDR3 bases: TGCGCCAGCAGCCAAGGGAGGGACAGGTCTTTTTACGAGCAGTACTTC.

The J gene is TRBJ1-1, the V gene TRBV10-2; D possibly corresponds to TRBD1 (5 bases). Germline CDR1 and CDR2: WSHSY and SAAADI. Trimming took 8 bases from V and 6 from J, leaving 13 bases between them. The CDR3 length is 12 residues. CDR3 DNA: TGCGCCAGCCTGGGGCAGGGCCCTGAAGCTTTCTTT. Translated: CASLGQGPEAFF.

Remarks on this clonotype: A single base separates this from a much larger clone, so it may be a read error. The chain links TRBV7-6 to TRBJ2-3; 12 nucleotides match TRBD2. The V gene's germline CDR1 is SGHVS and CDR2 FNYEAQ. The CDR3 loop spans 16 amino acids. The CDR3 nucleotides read TGTGTCAGCATCGAACTAGCGGGGGGCCACCCAGATACGCAGTATTTT. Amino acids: CVSIELAGGHPDTQYF.

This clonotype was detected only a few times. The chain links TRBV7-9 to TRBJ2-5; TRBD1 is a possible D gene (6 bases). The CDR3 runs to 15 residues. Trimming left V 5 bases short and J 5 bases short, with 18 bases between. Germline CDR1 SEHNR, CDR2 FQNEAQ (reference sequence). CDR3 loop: CASSLLDRLGETQYF. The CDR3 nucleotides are TGTGCCAGCAGCCTACTTGACAGGCTGGGGGAGACCCAGTACTTC.

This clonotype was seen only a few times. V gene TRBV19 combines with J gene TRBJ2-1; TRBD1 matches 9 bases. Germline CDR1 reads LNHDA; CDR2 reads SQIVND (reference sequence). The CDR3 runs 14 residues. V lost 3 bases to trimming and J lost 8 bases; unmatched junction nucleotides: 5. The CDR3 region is CASSIRDRDYEQFF. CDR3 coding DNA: TGTGCCAGTAGTATCCGGGACAGGGACTATGAGCAGTTCTTC.